This T cell receptor beta chain was retrieved from a study of blood T cell repertoires in COVID-19. Repertoires were generated with immunoSEQ multiplex PCR, while TCRdb's copy carries only in-frame clones and drops some. The sample yields about 370,000 clones, around 90% seen once. V gave up 2 bases and J gave up 6 bases, with 19 bases separating them. This CDR3 spans 16 amino acids. CDR1 and CDR2 (germline): SGHRS, YFSETQ. The source of this sequence is a woman in her twenties or thirties with COVID-19, enrolled during active disease. The chain is built from TRBV5-1 and TRBJ2-3, with a tentative D call TRBD2 (5 bases). Sequenced input: peripheral blood. The CDR3 loop reads CASSFRDYPGEDTQYF. DNA for the CDR3: TGCGCCAGCAGCTTTCGCGACTACCCCGGCGAGGATACGCAGTATTTT.